Listed below are T cell receptor beta chains from one sample, sequenced in a study of cytomegalovirus exposure and HLA in healthy donors. Profiled with immunoSEQ multiplex PCR; TCRdb holds only in-frame clones, not every one. The data show 140,000 to 150,000 clones, with roughly 71% seen just once and about 6.4% held by the top ten. Sequenced input: PBMCs. These receptors all come from a man aged 25 to 45 in good health and CMV-seronegative. The CDR3 runs from the conserved cysteine through the conserved F or W. Some rows mark clone size as missing; the rest say once, few, many or name a class of expanded clone.

j_gene: TRBJ1-1
abundance: .
v_gene: TRBV19
CDR3aa: CASSPGQGSEAFF

j_gene: TRBJ1-1
abundance: .
v_gene: TRBV5-4
CDR3aa: CASSPRSQGTEAFF

j_gene: TRBJ2-3
abundance: .
v_gene: TRBV28
CDR3aa: CASTKTGQGYPDTQYF

j_gene: TRBJ2-2
abundance: .
v_gene: TRBV10-1
CDR3aa: CASSGTGNTGELFF

j_gene: TRBJ2-5
abundance: .
v_gene: TRBV6-1
CDR3aa: CASSGGSGLGETQYF

j_gene: TRBJ1-5
abundance: .
v_gene: TRBV28
CDR3aa: CASSPRTRSNQPQHF

j_gene: TRBJ2-2
abundance: few
v_gene: TRBV2
CDR3aa: CASRGSRTGELFF

j_gene: .
abundance: .
v_gene: TRBV7-2
CDR3aa: CASSPRQGPYEQYF

j_gene: TRBJ1-4
abundance: .
v_gene: TRBV6-5
CDR3aa: CASSYWGGDEKLFF

j_gene: TRBJ1-2
abundance: .
v_gene: TRBV7-9
CDR3aa: CSSSLGQVEYGYTF

j_gene: TRBJ2-7
abundance: many
v_gene: TRBV7-9
CDR3aa: CASSPGTSAGEQYF

j_gene: TRBJ2-5
abundance: once
v_gene: TRBV7-7
CDR3aa: CASRSTASETQYF

j_gene: TRBJ2-3
abundance: .
v_gene: TRBV11-3
CDR3aa: CASSPGGVEDTQYF

j_gene: TRBJ2-2
abundance: .
v_gene: TRBV19
CDR3aa: CASSIQALAGGRAGELFF

j_gene: TRBJ2-1
abundance: .
v_gene: TRBV5-6
CDR3aa: CASSSGTLHYNEQFF

j_gene: TRBJ1-2
abundance: .
v_gene: TRBV12-5
CDR3aa: CASGPTGEYGYTF

j_gene: TRBJ2-1
abundance: .
v_gene: TRBV9
CDR3aa: CASSTRGLAGRNEQFF

j_gene: TRBJ1-2
abundance: .
v_gene: TRBV11-2
CDR3aa: CASTHSDRAAYGYTF

j_gene: TRBJ1-2
abundance: once
v_gene: TRBV6-5
CDR3aa: CASSYSLTGGYYGYTF

j_gene: TRBJ2-2
abundance: .
v_gene: TRBV18
CDR3aa: CASSPPNGENTGELFF

j_gene: TRBJ2-3
abundance: .
v_gene: TRBV15
CDR3aa: CATSREWSERESGVSTDTQYF

j_gene: TRBJ2-1
abundance: .
v_gene: TRBV9
CDR3aa: CASARGRGDEQFF

j_gene: TRBJ2-3
abundance: once
v_gene: TRBV11-3
CDR3aa: CASSPDSGSWRDTQYF

j_gene: TRBJ1-6
abundance: .
v_gene: TRBV27
CDR3aa: CASSPPHNNSPLHF

j_gene: TRBJ2-3
abundance: .
v_gene: TRBV19
CDR3aa: CASSIVVGVESATSTDTQYF

j_gene: TRBJ1-5
abundance: .
v_gene: TRBV10-3
CDR3aa: CAISGDRAIDQPQHF

j_gene: TRBJ2-3
abundance: .
v_gene: TRBV5-1
CDR3aa: CASSPLAGTTDTQYF

j_gene: TRBJ2-3
abundance: few
v_gene: TRBV5-5
CDR3aa: CASSPRAVLRTDTQYF

j_gene: TRBJ1-1
abundance: few
v_gene: TRBV4-1
CDR3aa: CASSLFPEAGGTEAFF

j_gene: TRBJ1-2
abundance: .
v_gene: TRBV9
CDR3aa: CASSVGSGARGYGYTF

j_gene: TRBJ1-2
abundance: once
v_gene: TRBV7-6
CDR3aa: CASSPGDGYTF

j_gene: TRBJ1-3
abundance: once
v_gene: TRBV5-1
CDR3aa: CASSLAGQQSGNTIYF